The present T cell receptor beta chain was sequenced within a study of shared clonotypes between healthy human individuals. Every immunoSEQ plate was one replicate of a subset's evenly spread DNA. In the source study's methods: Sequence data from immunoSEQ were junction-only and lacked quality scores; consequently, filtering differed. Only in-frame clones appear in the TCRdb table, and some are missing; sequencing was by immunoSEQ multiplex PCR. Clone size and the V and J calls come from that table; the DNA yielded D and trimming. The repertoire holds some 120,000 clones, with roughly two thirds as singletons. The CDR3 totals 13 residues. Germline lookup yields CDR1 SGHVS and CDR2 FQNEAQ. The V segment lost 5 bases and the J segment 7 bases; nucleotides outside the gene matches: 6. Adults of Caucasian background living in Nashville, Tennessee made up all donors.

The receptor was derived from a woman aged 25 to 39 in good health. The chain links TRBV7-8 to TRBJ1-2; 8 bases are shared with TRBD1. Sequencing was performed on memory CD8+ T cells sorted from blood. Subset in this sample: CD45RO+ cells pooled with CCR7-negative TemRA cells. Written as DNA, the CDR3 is TGTGCCAGCAGCCAGGACAGGGTCGGTGGCTACACCTTC. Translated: CASSQDRVGGYTF.